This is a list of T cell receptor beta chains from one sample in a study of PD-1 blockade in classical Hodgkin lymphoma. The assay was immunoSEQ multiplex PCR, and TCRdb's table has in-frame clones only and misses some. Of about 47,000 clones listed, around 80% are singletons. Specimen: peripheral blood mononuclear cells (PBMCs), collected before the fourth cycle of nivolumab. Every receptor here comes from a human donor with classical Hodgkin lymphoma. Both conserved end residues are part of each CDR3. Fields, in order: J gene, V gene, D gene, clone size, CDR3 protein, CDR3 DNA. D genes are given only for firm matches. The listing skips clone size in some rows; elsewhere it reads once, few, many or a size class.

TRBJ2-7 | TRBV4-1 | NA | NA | CASSLGEGNF | TGCGCCAGCAGCCTCGGAGAAGGGAACTTC
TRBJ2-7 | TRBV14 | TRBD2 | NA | CASSLPGGHTYEQYF | TGTGCCAGCAGCCTCCCGGGAGGCCATACCTACGAGCAGTACTTC
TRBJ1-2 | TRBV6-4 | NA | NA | CASSDSLGVGGYTF | TGTGCCAGCAGTGACTCTCTTGGGGTTGGTGGCTACACCTTC
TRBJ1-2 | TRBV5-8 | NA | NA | CASSSRGGYYGYTF | TGTGCCAGCAGCTCACGGGGGGGTTACTATGGCTACACCTTC
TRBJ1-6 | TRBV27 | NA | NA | CASTPLQSGNSPLHF | TGTGCCAGCACCCCCCTCCAGTCTGGCAATTCACCCCTCCACTTT
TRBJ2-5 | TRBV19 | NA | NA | CASSIVGFPETQYF | TGTGCCAGTAGTATCGTGGGGTTTCCAGAGACCCAGTACTTC
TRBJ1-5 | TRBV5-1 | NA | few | CASSPGRVNQPQHF | TGCGCCAGCAGCCCGGGGAGGGTCAATCAGCCCCAGCATTTT
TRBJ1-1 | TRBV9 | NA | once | CASTVTVANTEAFF | TGTGCCAGCACGGTCACGGTAGCGAACACTGAAGCTTTCTTT
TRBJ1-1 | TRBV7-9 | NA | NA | CASRLDPVLEAFF | TGTGCCAGCAGATTAGATCCGGTTCTAGAAGCTTTCTTT
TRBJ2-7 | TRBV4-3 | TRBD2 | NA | CASSQQPGGAALSFYEQYF | TGCGCCAGCAGCCAACAACCGGGGGGGGCGGCCCTATCATTTTACGAGCAGTACTTC
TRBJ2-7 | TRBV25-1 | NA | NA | CASSPHSVSYEQYF | TGTGCCAGCAGTCCCCACTCCGTATCATACGAGCAGTACTTC
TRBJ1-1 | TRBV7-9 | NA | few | CASSAGTEAFF | TGTGCCAGCTCCGCAGGGACTGAAGCTTTCTTT
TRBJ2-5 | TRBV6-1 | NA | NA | CASSEGGRGGETQYF | TGTGCCAGCAGTGAAGGAGGCAGGGGAGGAGAGACCCAGTACTTC
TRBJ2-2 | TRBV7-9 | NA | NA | CASSLVDLLGGELFF | TGTGCCAGCAGCTTAGTTGATCTGCTCGGAGGGGAGCTGTTTTTT
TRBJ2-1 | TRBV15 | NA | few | CATSRDGGNNEQFF | TGTGCCACCAGCAGGGATGGGGGTAACAATGAGCAGTTCTTC
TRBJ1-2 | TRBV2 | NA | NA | CQDGGKNYGYTF | TGCCAGGACGGGGGGAAAAACTATGGCTACACCTTC
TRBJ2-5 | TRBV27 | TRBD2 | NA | CASSPSSSGGAETQYF | TGTGCCAGCAGTCCAAGTTCAAGCGGGGGGGCGGAGACCCAGTACTTC
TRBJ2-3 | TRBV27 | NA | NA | CASRGGRLPDTQYF | TGTGCCAGCCGGGGTGGCCGGCTCCCAGATACGCAGTATTTT
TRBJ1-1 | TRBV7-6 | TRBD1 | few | CASSLGQMNTEAFF | TGTGCCAGCAGCTTGGGACAGATGAACACTGAAGCTTTCTTT
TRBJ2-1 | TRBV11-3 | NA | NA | CASSLSVTVYNEQFF | TGTGCCAGCAGCTTATCCGTGACAGTCTACAATGAGCAGTTCTTC
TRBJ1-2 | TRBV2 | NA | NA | CAIGTSNYGYTF | TGTGCCATCGGGACATCTAACTATGGCTACACCTTC
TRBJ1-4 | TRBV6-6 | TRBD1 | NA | CASSYRYRGLSEKLFF | TGTGCCAGCAGTTACCGATACAGGGGGCTATCTGAAAAACTGTTTTTT
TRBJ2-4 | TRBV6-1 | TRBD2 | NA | CASRVASGKNIQYF | TGTGCCAGCAGAGTTGCTAGCGGTAAAAACATTCAGTACTTC
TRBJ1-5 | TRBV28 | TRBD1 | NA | CASSAGTGSQPQHF | TGTGCCAGCAGTGCAGGGACAGGGAGTCAGCCCCAGCATTTT
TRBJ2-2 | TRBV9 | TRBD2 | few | CASSVPTGTSVDGELFF | TGTGCCAGCAGCGTACCTACCGGGACTAGCGTCGACGGGGAGCTGTTTTTT
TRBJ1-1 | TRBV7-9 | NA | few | CASSFRRGPTQNTEAFF | TGTGCCAGCAGCTTTCGCAGGGGCCCTACTCAGAACACTGAAGCTTTCTTT
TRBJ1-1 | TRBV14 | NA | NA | CASSAYAEAFF | TGTGCCAGCAGCGCCTACGCGGAAGCTTTCTTT
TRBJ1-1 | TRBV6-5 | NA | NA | CASRPQSGNTEAFF | TGTGCCAGCAGACCTCAGTCGGGGAACACTGAAGCTTTCTTT
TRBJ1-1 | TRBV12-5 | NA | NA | CASGLVLGKPGDMNTEAFF | TGTGCTAGTGGTTTGGTACTAGGTAAACCAGGGGATATGAACACTGAAGCTTTCTTT
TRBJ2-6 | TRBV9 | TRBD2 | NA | CASTPTEAGGSGANVLTF | TGTGCCAGCACCCCCACCGAAGCGGGAGGTTCTGGGGCCAACGTCCTGACTTTC
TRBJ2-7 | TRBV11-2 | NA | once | CASSFLAVGYEQYF | TGTGCCAGCAGCTTTTTAGCGGTCGGCTACGAGCAGTACTTC
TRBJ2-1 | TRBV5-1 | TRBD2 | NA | CASSSKGSGGRSYNEQFF | TGCGCCAGCAGCTCTAAAGGGAGCGGGGGGCGGTCCTACAATGAGCAGTTCTTC
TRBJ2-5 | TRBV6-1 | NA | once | CASSDTPGLPMSETQYF | TGTGCCAGCAGTGACACTCCGGGACTCCCTATGTCTGAGACCCAGTACTTC
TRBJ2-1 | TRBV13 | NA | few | CASSLSVGREQFF | TGTGCCAGCAGCTTATCTGTTGGGCGTGAGCAGTTCTTC
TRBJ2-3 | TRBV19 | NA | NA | CASTPTGAHTQYF | TGTGCCAGTACCCCGACGGGGGCGCATACGCAGTATTTT
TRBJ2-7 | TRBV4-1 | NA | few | CASSPTQLASYEQYF | TGCGCCAGCAGCCCAACCCAACTCGCTTCCTACGAGCAGTACTTC
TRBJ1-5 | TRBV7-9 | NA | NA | CASSLVSGYSNQPQHF | TGTGCCAGCAGCTTAGTTTCCGGTTATAGCAATCAGCCCCAGCATTTT
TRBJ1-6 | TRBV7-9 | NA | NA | CASSFLLESPLHF | TGTGCCAGCAGCTTCCTCCTCGAGTCACCCCTCCACTTT
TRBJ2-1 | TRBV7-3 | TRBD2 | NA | CASSRGLAGGPTYNEQFF | TGTGCCAGCAGCAGGGGACTAGCGGGAGGGCCAACCTACAATGAGCAGTTCTTC
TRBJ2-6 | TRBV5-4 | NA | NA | CASSFSGANVLTF | TGTGCCAGCAGCTTCTCTGGGGCCAACGTCCTGACTTTC
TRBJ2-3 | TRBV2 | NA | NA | CASEGMNTQYF | TGTGCCAGCGAGGGGATGAATACGCAGTATTTT
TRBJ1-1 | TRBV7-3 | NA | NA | CASSLGQNTEAFF | TGTGCCAGCAGCTTAGGGCAGAACACTGAAGCTTTCTTT
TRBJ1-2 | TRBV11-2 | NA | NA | CASSLARGRDGYTF | TGTGCCAGCAGCTTGGCCAGGGGAAGGGATGGCTACACCTTC
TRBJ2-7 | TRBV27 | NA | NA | CASSSSTYGGEQYF | TGTGCCAGCAGTTCCTCCACATATGGTGGCGAGCAGTACTTC
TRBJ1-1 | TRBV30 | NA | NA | CAWSVKRQVLRTTEAFF | TGTGCCTGGAGTGTAAAGAGACAGGTACTGAGAACCACTGAAGCTTTCTTT
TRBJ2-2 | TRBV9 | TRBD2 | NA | CASSTGLAGDSGELFF | TGTGCCAGCAGCACTGGACTAGCGGGGGATTCGGGGGAGCTGTTTTTT
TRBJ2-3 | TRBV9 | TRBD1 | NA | CASTGTGGADTQYF | TGTGCCAGCACCGGGACAGGGGGCGCAGATACGCAGTATTTT
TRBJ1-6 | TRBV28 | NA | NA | CASSSTGTYSPLHF | TGTGCCAGCAGTTCGACAGGAACCTATTCACCCCTCCACTTT
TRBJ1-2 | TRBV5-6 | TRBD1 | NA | CASSLGQGAAFTF | TGTGCCAGCAGCTTGGGCCAGGGGGCGGCTTTCACCTTC